Only one count was recorded for the clone carrying this T cell receptor beta chain. The data were obtained in a study of blood T cell repertoires in COVID-19. Recruits, aged roughly 18 to 95 years, lived in 24 US areas. A COVID-19 case was met by exposed participants within 2 weeks before study entry. Clones were read by immunoSEQ multiplex PCR, and TCRdb kept only the in-frame ones, dropping some. In the table there are 250,000 or so clones, 80% to 90% of which are singletons. After removal of 3 bases from V and 1 base from J, the junction contained 3 bases not matched to a gene. There are 15 residues in the CDR3. Germline CDR1 reads MNHEY; CDR2 reads SMNVEV (reference sequence).

The receptor comes from a man in his forties or fifties who had been exposed to COVID-19. The chain links TRBV27 to TRBJ2-1, with 7 bases identical to TRBD1. Material for sequencing was PBMCs or T cells enriched from blood (not recorded which). As DNA, the CDR3 is TGTGCCAGCAGTTTGACAGGGCAATCCTACAATGAGCAGTTCTTC. Its protein is CASSLTGQSYNEQFF.